The 23 T cell receptor beta chains presented below share a single source sample, sequenced in a study of T cell responses to AZD1222 COVID-19 vaccine. This table comes from immunoSEQ multiplex PCR, and its TCRdb copy is limited to in-frame clones, with some not included. Of around 95,000 clones in the sample, around nine tenths were seen once. Source: peripheral blood, taken on day 0 of AZD1222 vaccination. The receptor source for this set is an adult in good health.

This clone was seen at least ten times. V gene TRBV27 combines with J gene TRBJ1-2, with a tentative D call TRBD1 (5 bases). The germline V and J ends were trimmed by 8 bases and 8 bases, with 24 bases remaining between them. Germline CDR1 reads MNHEY; CDR2 reads SMNVEV (reference sequence). This CDR3 contains 15 residues. Written as DNA, the CDR3 is TGTGCCAGCGGGCCCCCCGGGGCGAGGGCTTGGGGCTACACCTTC. Translation gives CASGPPGARAWGYTF.

This chain links TRBV19 with TRBJ1-1, with a weak D call TRBD1 (5 bases). CDR1 LNHDA and CDR2 SQIVND come from the germline V gene (reference sequence). Deletions cut 1 base from V and 3 bases from J, with 12 bases between. This CDR3 spans 15 amino acids. The CDR3 region is CASSIGSGRYTEAFF. The CDR3 DNA reads TGTGCCAGTAGTATAGGCTCAGGGCGGTACACTGAAGCTTTCTTT.

This rearrangement joins TRBV19 to TRBJ2-2; no definite D call. Trimming removed 7 bases at V and 4 bases at J, with 13 bases between. The V gene's germline CDR1 is LNHDA and CDR2 SQIVND (reference sequence). This CDR3 comprises 14 residues. CDR3 sequence reads: CASKSVGATGELFF. The CDR3 coding sequence is TGTGCCAGTAAGAGCGTCGGCGCCACCGGGGAGCTGTTTTTT.

The chain uses TRBV5-5 and TRBJ1-5, with 7 bases aligning to TRBD1. This CDR3 has 15 amino acids. J gave up 4 bases and V 1 base, and 5 bases lay outside the gene matches. CDR1 is SGHKS and CDR2 is YYEKEE in the germline V gene (reference sequence). CDR3 sequence: CASSLWTGDNQPQHF. The CDR3 region has the DNA TGTGCCAGCAGCTTGTGGACAGGCGATAATCAGCCCCAGCATTTT.

This rearrangement joins TRBV2 to TRBJ1-5, with 7 bases matching TRBD1. V was clipped by 6 bases and J by 7 bases; unmatched bases: 9. Germline V gene lookup returns CDR1 SNHLY and CDR2 FYNNEI. The CDR3 loop spans 14 amino acids. In DNA form, the CDR3 reads TGTGCCAGCAGGGGGGGGACAGAAGGGCAGCCCCAGCATTTT. The encoded protein is CASRGGTEGQPQHF.

This clone was found a few times. The chain joins TRBV9 to TRBJ1-6; the match to TRBD1 covers 7 bases. Germline assignment: CDR1 SGDLS and CDR2 YYNGEE. The CDR3 is made up of 15 amino acids. V was pared by 3 bases and J by 3 bases, with 3 bases of the junction left unmatched. The CDR3 reads CASSARDSYNSPLHF. The DNA of the CDR3 is TGTGCCAGCAGCGCACGGGACAGCTATAATTCACCCCTCCACTTT.

The chain employs TRBV19 and TRBJ2-6; D may be TRBD2 (6 bases). This CDR3 is 16 amino acids long. From germline, CDR1 is LNHDA and CDR2 SQIVND (reference sequence). The V and J ends lost 10 bases and 1 base respectively, with 17 bases between them. DNA of the CDR3: TGTGCCACGTCCCCCAATCGGGGGTCTGGGGCCAACGTCCTGACTTTC. Amino acids: CATSPNRGSGANVLTF.

This clone was seen only once. The rearrangement joins TRBV5-1 to TRBJ1-1; 8 nucleotides align to TRBD1. After removal of 2 bases from V and 3 bases from J, the junction contained 12 bases not matched to a gene. Per the germline V gene, CDR1 is SGHRS and CDR2 is YFSETQ. This CDR3 has 17 amino acids. The CDR3 coding sequence is TGCGCCAGCAGCTTTGGGACAGGTACAGGAGCGGACACTGAAGCTTTCTTT. It specifies CASSFGTGTGADTEAFF.

The CDR3 DNA reads TGTGCCAGCTCACCCAGCCCGAATTCACCCCTCCACTTT. It is translated as CASSPSPNSPLHF. The chain couples TRBV18 to TRBJ1-6; D remains unclear. V lost 3 bases and J 7 bases, leaving 7 bases between the germline ends. Germline V gene data show CDR1 as KGHSH and CDR2 as LQKENI. CDR3 length: 13 amino acids.

The chain couples TRBV3-1 (or the pseudogene TRBV3-2) to TRBJ2-2; D is ambiguous. V shed 3 bases and J shed 4 bases, with 9 bases lying between them. Germline CDR1 LGHDT, CDR2 YNNKEL (reference sequence). The CDR3 loop spans 14 amino acids. The CDR3 reads CASSHRRLTGELFF. The DNA for the CDR3 is TGTGCCAGCAGCCACAGGCGGCTCACCGGGGAGCTGTTTTTT.

This sequence joins TRBV7-2 and TRBJ1-1; D not certain. The CDR3 loop spans 12 amino acids. V was pared by 4 bases and J by 4 bases, with 7 bases between. Germline values: CDR1 SGHTA, CDR2 FQGNSA. DNA of the CDR3: TGTGCCAGCAGCTCAACACCCACTGAAGCTTTCTTT. Protein: CASSSTPTEAFF.

The chain has TRBV12-3 or TRBV12-4 and TRBJ1-3, with D unresolved. This CDR3 region has 11 residues. V shed 6 bases and J shed 10 bases, with 10 bases lying between them. The CDR3 region has the DNA TGTGCCAGCAGGATGACTCGGACCATATATTTT. This translates into CASRMTRTIYF.

The gene calls are TRBV30 and TRBJ2-7; 11 bases map to TRBD2. The CDR3 contains 13 residues. Germline V gene lookup returns CDR1 GTSNPN and CDR2 SVGIG (reference sequence). CDR3 region: CAAGTSGSYEQYF. CDR3 bases: TGTGCGGCCGGGACTAGCGGCTCCTACGAGCAGTACTTC.

The V call is TRBV19, the J call TRBJ1-2; 11 bases agree with TRBD1. The CDR3 loop spans 19 amino acids. In germline, CDR1 is LNHDA, CDR2 SQIVND (reference sequence). Trimming removed 5 bases from V and 3 bases from J; junction bases left unmatched: 17. CDR3 nucleotide sequence: TGTGCCAGTAGTCTCAGGAGGTTAACCACGGGACAGGGGGACTATGGCTACACCTTC. This sequence encodes CASSLRRLTTGQGDYGYTF. Filled out from reference TRBV19 and TRBJ1-2, the complete variable domain reads DGGITQSPKYLFRKEGQNVTLSCEQNLNHDAMYWYRQDPGQGLRLIYYSQIVNDFQKGDIAEGYSVSREKKESFPLTVTSAQKNPTAFYLCASSLRRLTTGQGDYGYTFGSGTRLTVV.

The rearrangement joins TRBV19 to TRBJ1-2; no reliable D call. V lost 7 bases and J 4 bases, leaving 19 bases between the germline ends. Looked up from germline, CDR1 is LNHDA and CDR2 is SQIVND (reference sequence). The CDR3 has 15 amino acids. The CDR3 bases are TGTGCCAGTACTCAGAAATATTCTGGTACCTATGGCTACACCTTC. Amino acids: CASTQKYSGTYGYTF.

The V gene is TRBV2, the J gene TRBJ1-2; D unresolved. The germline CDR1 and CDR2 sequences are SNHLY and FYNNEI. The CDR3 loop spans 14 amino acids. Trimming removed 1 base at V and 4 bases at J, with 10 bases between. CDR3 sequence: CASSEVGSPYGYTF. The DNA of the CDR3 is TGTGCCAGCAGTGAAGTGGGCAGCCCCTATGGCTACACCTTC.

The V gene is TRBV7-9, the J gene TRBJ2-7; D gene ambiguous. The CDR3 runs to 12 residues. CDR1 and CDR2 from the germline V gene are SEHNR and FQNEAQ (reference sequence). Trimming removed 4 bases from V and 5 bases from J, with 9 bases in between. The CDR3 nucleotides read TGTGCCAGCAGCTCCACTGTAAACGAGCAGTACTTC. The encoded protein is CASSSTVNEQYF.

V and J are TRBV7-9 and TRBJ1-2; D remains ambiguous. V was pared by 5 bases and J by 2 bases, with 15 bases between. Germline assignment: CDR1 SEHNR and CDR2 FQNEAQ (reference sequence). This CDR3 spans 15 amino acids. The CDR3 here is CASSPLGGSNYGYTF. CDR3 sequence (DNA): TGTGCCAGCAGCCCCTTAGGAGGGAGCAACTATGGCTACACCTTC.

In its sample, this clone was seen a few times. The V call is TRBV7-2, the J call TRBJ2-3; 10 bases fit TRBD2. Germline CDR1 and CDR2: SGHTA and FQGNSA. CDR3 length: 15 residues. V trimming: 3 bases; J trimming: 3 bases; junction bases outside the gene matches: 3. The DNA for the CDR3 is TGTGCCAGCAGCTTGACAGCGGGAGGGACAGATACGCAGTATTTT. Translated, it gives CASSLTAGGTDTQYF.

This clone appeared once. V is TRBV7-3 and J is TRBJ2-5; maybe TRBD1 (5 bases). Germline CDR1 is SGHTA and CDR2 is FQGTGA. This CDR3 comprises 13 residues. The V end lost 4 bases, the J end lost 5 bases, and 11 bases lay between the germline ends. The DNA for the CDR3 is TGTGCCAGCAGCTCCCTCCCAGGGGAGACCCAGTACTTC. Translated, it gives CASSSLPGETQYF.

The genes are TRBV5-4 and TRBJ2-2; D call uncertain. V was cut by 1 base and J by 5 bases, with 6 bases left in between. The V gene's germline CDR1 is SGHNT and CDR2 YYREEE (reference sequence). The CDR3 consists of 13 residues. CDR3 in DNA: TGTGCCAGCAGCTTGCCAGGAACCGGGGAGCTGTTTTTT. This translates into CASSLPGTGELFF.

The V and J genes are TRBV19 and TRBJ1-1, with D possibly matching TRBD1 (5 bases). V gave up 3 bases and J gave up 1 base, with 15 bases separating them. CDR3 length: 16 amino acids. Per germline, CDR1 LNHDA and CDR2 SQIVND (reference sequence). This chain's CDR3 is CASSMNGAGGNTEAFF. The CDR3 DNA reads as TGTGCCAGTAGTATGAACGGCGCGGGGGGGAACACTGAAGCTTTCTTT.

The chain joins TRBV21-1 to TRBJ1-2. TRBV21-1 is described as a pseudogene. The CDR3 has 10 residues. The CDR3 loop is CASHGGGYTF. The CDR3 DNA sequence: TGTGCCAGCCACGGGGGGGGCTACACCTTC.